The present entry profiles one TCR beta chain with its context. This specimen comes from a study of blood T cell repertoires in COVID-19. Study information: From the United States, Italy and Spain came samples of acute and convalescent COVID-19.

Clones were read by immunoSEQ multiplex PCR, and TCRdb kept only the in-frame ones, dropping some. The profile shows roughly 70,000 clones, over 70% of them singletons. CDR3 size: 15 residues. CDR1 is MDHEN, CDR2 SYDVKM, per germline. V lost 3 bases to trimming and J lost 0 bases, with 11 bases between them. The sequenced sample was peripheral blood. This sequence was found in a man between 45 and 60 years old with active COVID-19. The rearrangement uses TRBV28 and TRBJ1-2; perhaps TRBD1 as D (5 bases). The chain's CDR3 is CASSLATGANYGYTF. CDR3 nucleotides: TGTGCCAGCAGTTTGGCCACGGGGGCTAACTATGGCTACACCTTC.